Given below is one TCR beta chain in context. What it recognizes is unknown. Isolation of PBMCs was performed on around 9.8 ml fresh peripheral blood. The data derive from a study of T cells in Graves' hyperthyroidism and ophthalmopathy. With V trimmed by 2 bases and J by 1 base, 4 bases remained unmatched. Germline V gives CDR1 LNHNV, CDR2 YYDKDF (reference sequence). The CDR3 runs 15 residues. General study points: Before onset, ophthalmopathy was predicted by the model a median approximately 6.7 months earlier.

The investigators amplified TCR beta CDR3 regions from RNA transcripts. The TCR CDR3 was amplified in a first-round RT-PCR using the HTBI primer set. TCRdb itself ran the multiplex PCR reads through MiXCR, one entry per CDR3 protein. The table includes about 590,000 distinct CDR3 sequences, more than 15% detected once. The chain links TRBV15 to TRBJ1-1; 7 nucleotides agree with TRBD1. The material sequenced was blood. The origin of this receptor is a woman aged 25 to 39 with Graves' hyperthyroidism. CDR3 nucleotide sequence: TGTGCCACCAGCAGACGGGACAGAAAGAACACTGAAGCTTTCTTT. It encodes CATSRRDRKNTEAFF.